The subject of this entry is one T cell receptor (beta chain). Its specificity is not known. Clones were read by immunoSEQ multiplex PCR, and TCRdb kept only the in-frame ones, dropping some. The sample records some 1 million clones, 65% to 80% being singletons. These data belong to a study of shared clonotypes between healthy human individuals. The study, taken as a whole, reports: The sharing of 4% to 5.5% of naive CD4 clonotypes was seen across a handful of donors. Non-shared clonotypes had lower generation probabilities than those shared by all four donors.

Germline CDR1 is MNHNS and CDR2 is SASEGT. The CDR3 totals 14 residues. Trimming stripped 3 bases from V and 11 bases from J, with 17 bases between. Each sample came from a Caucasian adult donor living in Nashville, Tennessee. The V and J genes are TRBV6-1 and TRBJ1-5; D might be TRBD1 (5 bases). This TCR derives from a man younger than 30 in good health. The sample was memory CD4+ T cells sorted from blood. As for subset: CD45RA-negative fraction. The CDR3 nucleotides read TGTGCCAGCAGTGAGTTGGGGACGAGCAGATCCCAGCATTTT. It specifies CASSELGTSRSQHF.